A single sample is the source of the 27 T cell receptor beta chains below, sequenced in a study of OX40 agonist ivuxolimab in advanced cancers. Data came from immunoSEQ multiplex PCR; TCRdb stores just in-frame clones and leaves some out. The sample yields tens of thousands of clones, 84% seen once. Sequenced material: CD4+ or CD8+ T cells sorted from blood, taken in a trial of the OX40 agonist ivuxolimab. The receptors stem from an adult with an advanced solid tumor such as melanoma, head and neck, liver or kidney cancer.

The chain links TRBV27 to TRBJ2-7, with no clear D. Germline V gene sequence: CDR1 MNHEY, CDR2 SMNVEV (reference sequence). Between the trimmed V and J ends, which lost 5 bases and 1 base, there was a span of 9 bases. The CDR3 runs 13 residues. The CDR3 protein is CASSGPESYEQYF. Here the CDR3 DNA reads TGTGCCAGCAGTGGACCAGAATCCTACGAGCAGTACTTC.

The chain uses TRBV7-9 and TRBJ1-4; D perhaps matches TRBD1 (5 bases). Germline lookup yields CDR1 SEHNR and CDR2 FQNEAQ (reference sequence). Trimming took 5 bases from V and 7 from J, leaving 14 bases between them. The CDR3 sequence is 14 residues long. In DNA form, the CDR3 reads TGTGCCAGCAGCCCCGGGGGGAGGAGTGAAAAACTGTTTTTT. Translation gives CASSPGGRSEKLFF.

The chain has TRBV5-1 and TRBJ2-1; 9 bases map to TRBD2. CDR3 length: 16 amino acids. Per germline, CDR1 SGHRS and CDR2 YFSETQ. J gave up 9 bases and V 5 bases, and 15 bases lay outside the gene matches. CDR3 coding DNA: TGCGCCAGCAGACAGGGGTTGGGAGCGGGAGGCAGTGAGCAGTTCTTC. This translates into CASRQGLGAGGSEQFF.

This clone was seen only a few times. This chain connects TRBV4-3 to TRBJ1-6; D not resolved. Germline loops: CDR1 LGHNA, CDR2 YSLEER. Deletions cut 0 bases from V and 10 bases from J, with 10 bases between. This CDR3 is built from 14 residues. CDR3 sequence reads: CASSQDHGKSPLHF. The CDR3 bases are TGCGCCAGCAGCCAAGATCACGGCAAATCACCCCTCCACTTT.

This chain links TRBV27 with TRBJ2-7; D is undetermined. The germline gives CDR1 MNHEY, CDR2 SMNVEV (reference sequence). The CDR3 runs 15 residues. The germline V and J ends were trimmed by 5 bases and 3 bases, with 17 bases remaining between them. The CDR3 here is CASSPSVGWGYEQYF. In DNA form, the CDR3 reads TGTGCCAGCAGTCCCTCTGTGGGGTGGGGCTACGAGCAGTACTTC.

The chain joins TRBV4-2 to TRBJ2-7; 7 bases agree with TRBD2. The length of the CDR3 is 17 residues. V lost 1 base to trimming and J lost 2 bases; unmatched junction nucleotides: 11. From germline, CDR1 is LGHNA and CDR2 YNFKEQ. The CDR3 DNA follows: TGTGCCAGCAGCCAAGGTGAAGGGGCGGGGGTAACCTACGAGCAGTACTTC. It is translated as CASSQGEGAGVTYEQYF.

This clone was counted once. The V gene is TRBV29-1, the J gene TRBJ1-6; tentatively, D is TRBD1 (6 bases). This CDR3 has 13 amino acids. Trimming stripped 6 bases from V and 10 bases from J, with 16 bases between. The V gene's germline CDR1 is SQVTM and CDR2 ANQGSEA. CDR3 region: CSVLQGAGSPLHF. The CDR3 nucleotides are TGCAGCGTATTACAGGGAGCGGGCTCACCCCTCCACTTT.

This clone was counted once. The CDR3 DNA is TGCGCCAGCAGCCAAGACAGGAACTATGGCTACACCTTC. This encodes CASSQDRNYGYTF. The rearrangement joins TRBV4-1 to TRBJ1-2; unclear D gene. Germline V gives CDR1 MGHRA, CDR2 YSYEKL. The CDR3 extends over 13 amino acids. V was trimmed by 0 bases and J by 2 bases, leaving 4 bases between them.

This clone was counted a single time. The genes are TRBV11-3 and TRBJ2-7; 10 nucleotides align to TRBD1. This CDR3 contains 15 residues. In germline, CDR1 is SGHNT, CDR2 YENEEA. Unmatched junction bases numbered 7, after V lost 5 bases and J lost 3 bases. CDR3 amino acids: CASSTGQGGSYEQYF. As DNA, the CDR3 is TGTGCCAGCAGCACCGGACAGGGGGGGAGCTACGAGCAGTACTTC.

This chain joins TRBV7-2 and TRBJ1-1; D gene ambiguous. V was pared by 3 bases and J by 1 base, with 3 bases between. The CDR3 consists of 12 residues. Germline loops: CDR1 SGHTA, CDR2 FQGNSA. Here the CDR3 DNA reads TGTGCCAGCAGCTTTCAGAACACTGAAGCTTTCTTT. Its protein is CASSFQNTEAFF.

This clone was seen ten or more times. Here the CDR3 reads CASSISQSRSGYTF. CDR3 coding DNA: TGTGCCAGTAGTATATCCCAGTCCAGGAGCGGCTACACCTTC. The chain uses TRBV19 and TRBJ1-2; D ambiguous. The CDR3 consists of 14 residues. Trimming removed 2 bases from V and 8 bases from J, with 15 bases in between. Germline CDR1 and CDR2: LNHDA and SQIVND (reference sequence). The full variable domain, with the rest looked up from reference TRBV19 and TRBJ1-2, is DGGITQSPKYLFRKEGQNVTLSCEQNLNHDAMYWYRQDPGQGLRLIYYSQIVNDFQKGDIAEGYSVSREKKESFPLTVTSAQKNPTAFYLCASSISQSRSGYTFGSGTRLTVV.

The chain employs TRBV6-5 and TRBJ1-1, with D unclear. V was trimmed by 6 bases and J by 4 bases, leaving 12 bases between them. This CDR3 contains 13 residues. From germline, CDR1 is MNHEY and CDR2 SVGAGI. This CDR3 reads CASSQDTFTEAFF. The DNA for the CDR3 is TGTGCCAGCAGCCAAGACACCTTCACTGAAGCTTTCTTT.

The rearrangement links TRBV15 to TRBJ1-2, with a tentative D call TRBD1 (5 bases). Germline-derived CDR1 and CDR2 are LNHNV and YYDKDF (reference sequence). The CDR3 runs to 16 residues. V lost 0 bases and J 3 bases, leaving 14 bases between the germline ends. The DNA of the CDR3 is TGTGCCACCAGCAGAGATTTAGGGGAAGTGTACTATGGCTACACCTTC. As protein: CATSRDLGEVYYGYTF. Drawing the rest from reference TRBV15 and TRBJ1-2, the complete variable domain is DAMVIQNPRYQVTQFGKPVTLSCSQTLNHNVMYWYQQKSSQAPKLLFHYYDKDFNNEADTPDNFQSRRPNTSFCFLDIRSPGLGDTAMYLCATSRDLGEVYYGYTFGSGTRLTVV.

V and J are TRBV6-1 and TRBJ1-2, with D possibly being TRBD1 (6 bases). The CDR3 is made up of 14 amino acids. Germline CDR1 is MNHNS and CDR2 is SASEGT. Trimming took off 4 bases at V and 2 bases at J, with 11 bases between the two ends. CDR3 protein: CASSGGGLNYGYTF. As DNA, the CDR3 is TGTGCCAGCAGTGGAGGGGGTCTAAACTATGGCTACACCTTC.

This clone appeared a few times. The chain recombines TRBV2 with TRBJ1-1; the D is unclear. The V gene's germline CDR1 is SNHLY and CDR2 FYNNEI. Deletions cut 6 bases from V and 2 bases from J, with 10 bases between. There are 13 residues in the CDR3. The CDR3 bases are TGTGCCAGCAGCGGAAACAAAAACACTGAAGCTTTCTTT. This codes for CASSGNKNTEAFF. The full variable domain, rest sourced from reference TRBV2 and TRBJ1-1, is EPEVTQTPSHQVTQMGQEVILRCVPISNHLYFYWYRQILGQKVEFLVSFYNNEISEKSEIFDDQFSVERPDGSNFTLKIRSTKLEDSAMYFCASSGNKNTEAFFGQGTRLTVV.

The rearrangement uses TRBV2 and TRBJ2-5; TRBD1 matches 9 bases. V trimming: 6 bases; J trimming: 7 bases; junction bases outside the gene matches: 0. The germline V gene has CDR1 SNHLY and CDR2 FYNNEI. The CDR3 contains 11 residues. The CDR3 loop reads CASRQGATQYF. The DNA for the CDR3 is TGTGCCAGCAGACAGGGGGCGACCCAGTACTTC.

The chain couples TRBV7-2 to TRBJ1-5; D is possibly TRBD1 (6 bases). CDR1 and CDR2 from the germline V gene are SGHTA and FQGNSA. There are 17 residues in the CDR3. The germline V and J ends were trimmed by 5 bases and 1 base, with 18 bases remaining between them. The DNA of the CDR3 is TGTGCCAGCAGCCCAGATTACAGGGTTCGAAGCAATCAGCCCCAGCATTTT. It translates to CASSPDYRVRSNQPQHF.

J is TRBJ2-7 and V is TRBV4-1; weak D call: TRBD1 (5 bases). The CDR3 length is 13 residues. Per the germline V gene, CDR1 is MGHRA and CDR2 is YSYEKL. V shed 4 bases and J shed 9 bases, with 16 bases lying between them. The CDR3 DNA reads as TGCGCCAGCAGCCGGACAAGAGGCGAGCGGCAGTACTTC. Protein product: CASSRTRGERQYF.

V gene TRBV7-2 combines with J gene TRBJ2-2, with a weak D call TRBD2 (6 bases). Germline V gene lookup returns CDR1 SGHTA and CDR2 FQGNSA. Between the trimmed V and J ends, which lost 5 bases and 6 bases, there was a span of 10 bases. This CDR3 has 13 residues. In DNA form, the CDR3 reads TGTGCCAGCAGCGCGACTAGGCCCGGGGAGCTGTTTTTT. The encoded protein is CASSATRPGELFF.

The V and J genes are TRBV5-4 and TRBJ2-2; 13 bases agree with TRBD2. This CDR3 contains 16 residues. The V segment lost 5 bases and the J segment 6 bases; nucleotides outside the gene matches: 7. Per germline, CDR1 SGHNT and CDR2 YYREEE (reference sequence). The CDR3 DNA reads TGTGCCAGCAGTACACTAGCGGGAGGGCCCGCCGGGGAGCTGTTTTTT. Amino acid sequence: CASSTLAGGPAGELFF.

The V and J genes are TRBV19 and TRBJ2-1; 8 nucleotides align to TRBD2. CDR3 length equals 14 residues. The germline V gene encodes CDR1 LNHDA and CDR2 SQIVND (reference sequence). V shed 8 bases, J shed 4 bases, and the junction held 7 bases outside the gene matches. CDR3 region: CASVRGEPYNEQFF. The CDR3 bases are TGTGCCAGTGTGCGGGGGGAACCTTACAATGAGCAGTTCTTC.

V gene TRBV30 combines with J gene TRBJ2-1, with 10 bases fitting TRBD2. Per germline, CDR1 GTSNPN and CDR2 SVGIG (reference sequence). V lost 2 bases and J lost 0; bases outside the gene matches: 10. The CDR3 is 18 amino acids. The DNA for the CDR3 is TGTGCCTGGAGTAGAAAAACTAGCGGGGTTAGCTCCTACAATGAGCAGTTCTTC. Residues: CAWSRKTSGVSSYNEQFF.

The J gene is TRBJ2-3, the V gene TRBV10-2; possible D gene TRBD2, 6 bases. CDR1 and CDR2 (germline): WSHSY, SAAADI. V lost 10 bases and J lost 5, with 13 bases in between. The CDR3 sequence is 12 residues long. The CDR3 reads CATARGRDTQYF. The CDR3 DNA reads TGCGCCACGGCGCGGGGACGAGATACGCAGTATTTT.

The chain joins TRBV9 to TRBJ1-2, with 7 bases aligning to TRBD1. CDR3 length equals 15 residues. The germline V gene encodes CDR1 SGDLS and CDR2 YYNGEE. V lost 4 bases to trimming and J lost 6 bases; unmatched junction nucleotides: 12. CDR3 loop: CASSSRPGRGNGYTF. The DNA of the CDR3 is TGTGCCAGCAGCTCACGACCTGGCAGGGGGAATGGCTACACCTTC.

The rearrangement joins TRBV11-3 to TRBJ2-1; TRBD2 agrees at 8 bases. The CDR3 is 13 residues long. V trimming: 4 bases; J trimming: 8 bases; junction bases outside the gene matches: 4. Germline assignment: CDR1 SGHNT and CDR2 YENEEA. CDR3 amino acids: CASSSGLAHEQFF. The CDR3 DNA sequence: TGTGCCAGCAGCTCCGGACTAGCTCATGAGCAGTTCTTC.

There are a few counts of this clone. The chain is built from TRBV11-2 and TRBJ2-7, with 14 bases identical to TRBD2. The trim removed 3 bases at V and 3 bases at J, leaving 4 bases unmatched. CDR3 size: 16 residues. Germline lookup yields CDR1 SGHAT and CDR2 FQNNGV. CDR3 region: CASSLAGTSGSYEQYF. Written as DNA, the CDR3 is TGTGCCAGCAGCTTGGCCGGGACTAGCGGGAGCTACGAGCAGTACTTC. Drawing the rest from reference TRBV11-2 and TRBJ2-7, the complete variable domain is EAGVAQSPRYKIIEKRQSVAFWCNPISGHATLYWYQQILGQGPKLLIQFQNNGVVDDSQLPKDRFSAERLKGVDSTLKIQPAKLEDSAVYLCASSLAGTSGSYEQYFGPGTRLTVT.

The CDR3 reads CASREQGNNQPQHF. In DNA form, the CDR3 reads TGTGCCAGCAGGGAACAGGGTAACAATCAGCCCCAGCATTTT. The chain joins TRBV6-1 to TRBJ1-5, with a weak D call TRBD1 (6 bases). This CDR3 has 14 residues. The V gene lost 6 bases and the J gene lost 3 bases, with 12 bases spanning the gap. Germline V gene lookup returns CDR1 MNHNS and CDR2 SASEGT.